These 2 T cell receptor beta chains came from one sample sequenced in a study of vaccination effects on CD4 cells after COVID-19 (dated by TCRdb to between 2021 and 2024). These receptors are not linked to any known antigen. In the ViraFEST assay, PBMC were stimulated with viral peptide pools, and antigen-specific CD4+ T cell clonotypes were then identified by expansion using TCR sequencing. After more than 9 days of culture, CD4+ T cells were isolated with the EasySep CD4+ T cell isolation kit. Healthy vaccine recipients had no prior SARS-CoV-2 infection, confirmed by negative nucleocapsid antibodies before and after vaccination. Libraries were built with the immunoSEQ multiplex PCR assay. TCRdb took over this immuneACCESS table, retaining in-frame rearrangements with V and J assigned. Such tables are incomplete; in checked studies, under half of the missing clones stem from an unresolved V gene, and the remainder is unexplained. Within this sample are around 63,000 clones, with 60% to 80% of them counted one time only. The top ten constitute 3% to 4% of the sample.

Specimen: CD4+ T cells from PBMCs cultured with HCoV-OC43 spike peptides, collected before COVID-19 vaccination. The cell subset or site label, as the study defines it: HCoV-OC43 spike overlapping peptide pool stimulation. Receptors originate from a human donor who received a COVID-19 vaccine.

The chain has TRBV7-3 and TRBJ1-6, with D unclear. This CDR3 is built from 14 residues. V lost 4 bases and J lost 10, with 14 bases in between. Germline CDR1 reads SGHTA; CDR2 reads FQGTGA. CDR3 protein: CASSSRASDSPLHF. In DNA, the CDR3 is TGTGCCAGCAGCTCTAGGGCCTCGGACTCACCCCTCCACTTT.

This chain links TRBV6-2 or TRBV6-3 with TRBJ2-7; 9 bases are shared with TRBD1. The germline gives CDR1 MNHEY, CDR2 SVGEGT. Germline trimming cut 3 bases from V and 3 bases from J; bases unmatched to any gene: 21. CDR3 length: 20 residues. The CDR3 sequence is CASSYTPDHKPGQGLYEQYV. CDR3 bases: TGTGCCAGCAGTTATACTCCCGACCATAAACCGGGACAGGGCCTCTACGAGCAGTACGTC.